The rows below give T cell receptor beta chains drawn from one sample of a study of blood T cell repertoires in COVID-19. Sequenced by immunoSEQ multiplex PCR; TCRdb stores in-frame clones only, minus some. This table has 240,000 or so clones, approximately 83% appearing once. The sequencing input was peripheral blood. The receptors here all came from a woman aged 30 to 39 who had recovered from COVID-19. Both conserved end residues are part of each CDR3. A D gene is named only where the DNA matches it firmly. Size values are once, few and many counts, or a class for expanded clones, and some rows have none.

V: TRBV9; J: TRBJ1-6; D: TRBD1; size: -; CDR3: CASSRDSNWPGSPLHF; DNA: TGTGCCAGCTCCCGGGACAGCAATTGGCCGGGTTCACCCCTCCACTTT
V: TRBV6-1; J: TRBJ2-3; D: TRBD2; size: -; CDR3: CASSEVEAGADTQYF; DNA: TGTGCCAGCAGTGAAGTGGAAGCGGGGGCAGATACGCAGTATTTT
V: TRBV13; J: TRBJ2-4; D: -; size: -; CDR3: CASSLEGQGENIQYF; DNA: TGTGCCAGCAGCTTAGAAGGGCAGGGCGAGAACATTCAGTACTTC
V: TRBV6-6; J: TRBJ1-1; D: -; size: -; CDR3: CASSYSIEAFF; DNA: TGTGCCAGCAGTTACTCTATTGAAGCTTTCTTT
V: TRBV25-1; J: TRBJ2-7; D: -; size: few; CDR3: CASSAAVAYEQYF; DNA: TGTGCCAGCAGTGCCGCTGTGGCATACGAGCAGTACTTC
V: TRBV12-3/TRBV12-4; J: TRBJ2-7; D: TRBD1; size: -; CDR3: CASTQGAYEQYF; DNA: TGTGCCAGCACCCAGGGGGCCTACGAGCAGTACTTC
V: TRBV30; J: TRBJ1-1; D: -; size: -; CDR3: CAWSSGTTREAFF; DNA: TGTGCCTGGAGTTCTGGGACAACACGTGAAGCTTTCTTT
V: TRBV5-4; J: TRBJ1-2; D: TRBD1; size: -; CDR3: CASSSRTGGAFGYTF; DNA: TGTGCCAGCAGCTCCCGGACAGGGGGCGCCTTTGGCTACACCTTC
V: TRBV5-1; J: TRBJ1-3; D: TRBD1; size: once; CDR3: CASTQTGGVGNTIYF; DNA: TGCGCCAGCACCCAGACAGGGGGCGTTGGAAACACCATATATTTT
V: TRBV5-4; J: TRBJ2-7; D: TRBD2; size: -; CDR3: CASAGGGDSYEQYF; DNA: TGTGCCAGCGCGGGGGGTGGGGACTCCTACGAGCAGTACTTC
V: TRBV7-9; J: TRBJ2-3; D: -; size: once; CDR3: CASSLEGALSTDTQYF; DNA: TGTGCCAGCAGCCTTGAGGGAGCCTTAAGCACAGATACGCAGTATTTT
V: TRBV19; J: TRBJ1-2; D: -; size: -; CDR3: CASSVGYYDGYTF; DNA: TGTGCCAGTAGTGTCGGATACTATGATGGCTACACCTTC
V: TRBV6-2/TRBV6-3; J: TRBJ2-1; D: -; size: -; CDR3: CASSPGTSQYNEQFF; DNA: TGTGCCAGCAGTCCCGGGACTTCACAATACAATGAGCAGTTCTTC
V: TRBV27; J: TRBJ1-1; D: -; size: -; CDR3: CASSLGQYTEAFF; DNA: TGTGCCAGCAGTTTAGGACAGTACACTGAAGCTTTCTTT
V: TRBV6-2/TRBV6-3; J: TRBJ1-6; D: -; size: -; CDR3: CASSSPSGVNSPLHF; DNA: TGTGCCAGCAGTTCTCCGTCAGGGGTAAATTCACCCCTCCACTTT
V: TRBV11-2; J: TRBJ2-1; D: TRBD1; size: -; CDR3: CASSSATGGNEQFF; DNA: TGTGCCAGCAGCAGCGCGACAGGGGGCAATGAGCAGTTCTTC
V: TRBV30; J: TRBJ2-7; D: -; size: -; CDR3: CAWSGTPSEQYF; DNA: TGTGCCTGGAGCGGGACTCCCAGCGAGCAGTACTTC
V: TRBV10-3; J: TRBJ2-7; D: -; size: -; CDR3: CAIMMEGSYEQYF; DNA: TGTGCCATCATGATGGAGGGAAGTTACGAGCAGTACTTC